Listed here are 10 T cell receptor beta chains from one sample, sequenced in a study of Graves' ophthalmopathy and Graves' hyperthyroidism. Investigators amplified TCR beta CDR3 regions from RNA transcripts. HTBI primers served in a first-round RT-PCR, which a second-round multiplex PCR followed. TCRdb fed the multiplex PCR reads into MiXCR, producing one record per CDR3 protein. The data hold under 800,000 distinct CDR3 sequences, with approximately 22% observed a single time. Sequenced input: peripheral blood. These receptors were obtained from a young woman with stable Graves' hyperthyroidism. Some clones in this sample may be carry-over from other donors' samples.

This clonotype has a count of ten or more. The V and J genes are TRBV28 and TRBJ2-2, with D perhaps given as TRBD1 or TRBD2 (5 bases each). CDR3 size: 14 residues. V dropped 6 bases and J dropped 7 bases, with 15 bases sitting between them. Germline CDR1 and CDR2: MDHEN and SYDVKM. The DNA for the CDR3 is TGTGCCAGCAGAGGGTGGGGGAGCCACGGGGAGCTGTTTTTT. Amino acids: CASRGWGSHGELFF.

This clonotype was seen at least ten times. V usage is TRBV28 and J usage is TRBJ1-1; TRBD1 might be the D (6 bases). Trimming shortened V by 6 bases and J by 4 bases, and 15 bases separated the two germline ends. The CDR3 has 14 residues. CDR1 MDHEN and CDR2 SYDVKM come from the germline V gene. The CDR3 reads CASRLRGGRTEAFF. CDR3 coding DNA: TGTGCCAGCAGGCTGCGAGGGGGTCGCACTGAAGCTTTCTTT.

The chain has TRBV12-3 or TRBV12-4 and TRBJ1-1; TRBD1 is a possible D gene (6 bases). The CDR3 has 16 amino acids. With 5 bases removed from V and 4 bases from J, the gap between germline ends came to 20 bases. The CDR3 coding sequence is TGTGCCAGCAGTCCCCCCCCTTTTGGGGGCAGCACTGAAGCTTTCTTT. Translating it yields CASSPPPFGGSTEAFF.

The genes are TRBV10-3 and TRBJ2-2; 9 positions agree with TRBD1. Germline trimming cut 4 bases from V and 4 bases from J; bases unmatched to any gene: 7. In germline, CDR1 is ENHRY, CDR2 SYGVKD. This CDR3 contains 16 residues. The CDR3 is CAISVSGTGTTGELFF. As DNA, the CDR3 is TGTGCCATCAGTGTATCCGGGACAGGGACCACCGGGGAGCTGTTTTTT.

This clonotype was detected a few times. CDR3 sequence: CASSYPPSSGGAQETQYF. DNA of the CDR3: TGTGCCAGCAGTTACCCCCCCTCTAGCGGGGGGGCCCAGGAGACCCAGTACTTC. The chain carries TRBV6-2 or TRBV6-3 and TRBJ2-5, with 12 bases aligning to TRBD2. The CDR3 runs to 18 residues. Germline assignment: CDR1 MNHEY and CDR2 SVGEGT. Trimming cost V 2 bases and J 5 bases; bases outside gene matches: 12.

This clonotype was recorded many times. The chain employs TRBV6-8 and TRBJ1-1; the D gene is possibly TRBD1 (5 bases). V lost 6 bases, J lost 4 bases, and 27 bases lay in between. This CDR3 has 18 amino acids. Germline CDR1 MNHGY, CDR2 SAAAGT. CDR3 sequence reads: CASRPPASMGQQGTEAFF. CDR3 nucleotides: TGTGCCAGCAGGCCACCGGCCTCCATGGGGCAGCAAGGCACTGAAGCTTTCTTT.

The table lists this clonotype with many counts. The CDR3 DNA sequence: TGTGCCACCAGCAGAGACCGGAACACTGAAGCTTTCTTT. The encoded protein is CATSRDRNTEAFF. The V call is TRBV15, the J call TRBJ1-1; D unclear. The CDR3 has 13 amino acids. V shed 0 bases and J shed 1 base, with 3 bases lying between them. Germline CDR1 LNHNV, CDR2 YYDKDF (reference sequence).

This clonotype occurred many times. Mismatch with germline at one junction end may stem from a read error. CDR3 nucleotide sequence: TGTGCCAGCAGTTTAGTAGGGGCTCCAAGATTC. Protein product: CASSLVGAPRF. The rearrangement joins TRBV12-3 or TRBV12-4 to TRBJ2-7; a possible D gene is TRBD1 (5 bases). The CDR3 is 11 amino acids.

This clonotype was recorded at least ten times. The chain recombines TRBV7-1 with TRBJ2-2; TRBD2 matches at 10 bases. TRBV7-1 is an ORF, and what it does is uncertain. V lost 3 bases and J lost 0; bases outside the gene matches: 19. This CDR3 has 22 amino acids. CDR3 in DNA: TGTGCCAGCAGCTCCCGTCCGGTGGCTAGCGGGAGAAAGTGGTCGAACACCGGGGAGCTGTTTTTT. The encoded protein is CASSSRPVASGRKWSNTGELFF.

This clonotype was seen ten or more times. The chain joins TRBV5-1 to TRBJ1-1; the D is unclear. The germline gives CDR1 SGHRS, CDR2 YFSETQ. Trimming took off 4 bases at V and 7 bases at J, with 14 bases between the two ends. The CDR3 covers 13 residues. The CDR3, as DNA: TGCGCCAGCAGCCTCCGGGGAGCGGGTGAAGCTTTCTTT. Its protein product is CASSLRGAGEAFF.